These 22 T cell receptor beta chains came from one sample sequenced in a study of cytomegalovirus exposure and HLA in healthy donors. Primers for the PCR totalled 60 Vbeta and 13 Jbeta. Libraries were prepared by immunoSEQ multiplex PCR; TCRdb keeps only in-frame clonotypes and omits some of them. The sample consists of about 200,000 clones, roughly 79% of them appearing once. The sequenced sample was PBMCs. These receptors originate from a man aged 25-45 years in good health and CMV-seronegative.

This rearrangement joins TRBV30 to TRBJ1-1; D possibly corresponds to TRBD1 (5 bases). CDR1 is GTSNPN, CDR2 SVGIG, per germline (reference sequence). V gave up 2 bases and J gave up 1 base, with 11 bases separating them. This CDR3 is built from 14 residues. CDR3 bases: TGTGCCTGGAGTTGGGACTCCTCGAACACTGAAGCTTTCTTT. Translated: CAWSWDSSNTEAFF. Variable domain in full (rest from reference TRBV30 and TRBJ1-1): SQTIHQWPATLVQPVGSPLSLECTVEGTSNPNLYWYRQAAGRGLQLLFYSVGIGQISSEVPQNLSASRPQDRQFILSSKKLLLSDSGFYLCAWSWDSSNTEAFFGQGTRLTVV.

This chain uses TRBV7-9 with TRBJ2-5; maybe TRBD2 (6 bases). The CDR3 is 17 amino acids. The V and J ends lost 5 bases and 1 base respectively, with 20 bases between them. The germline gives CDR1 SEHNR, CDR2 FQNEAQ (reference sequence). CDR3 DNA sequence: TGTGCCAGCAGCCCCCCCCGTGGACGGGAGACCCAAGAGACCCAGTACTTC. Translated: CASSPPRGRETQETQYF.

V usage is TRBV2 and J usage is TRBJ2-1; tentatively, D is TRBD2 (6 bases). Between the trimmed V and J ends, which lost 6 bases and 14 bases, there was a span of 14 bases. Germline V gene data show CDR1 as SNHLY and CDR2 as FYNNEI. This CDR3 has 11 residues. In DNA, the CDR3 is TGTGCCAGCAGACTACTAGCTTTGGAGTTCTTC. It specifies CASRLLALEFF.

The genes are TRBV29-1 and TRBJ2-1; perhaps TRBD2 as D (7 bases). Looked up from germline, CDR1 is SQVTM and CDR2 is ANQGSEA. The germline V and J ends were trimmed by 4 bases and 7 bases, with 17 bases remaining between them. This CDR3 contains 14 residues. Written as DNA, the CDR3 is TGCAGCGTTGTAGGGGGGAGGGCTATGAATGAGCAGTTCTTC. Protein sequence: CSVVGGRAMNEQFF.

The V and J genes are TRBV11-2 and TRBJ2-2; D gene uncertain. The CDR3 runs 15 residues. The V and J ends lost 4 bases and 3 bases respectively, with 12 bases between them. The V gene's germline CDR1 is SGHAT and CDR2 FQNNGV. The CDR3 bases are TGTGCCAGCAGCTATTTAGTGGTAGACACCGGGGAGCTGTTTTTT. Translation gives CASSYLVVDTGELFF.

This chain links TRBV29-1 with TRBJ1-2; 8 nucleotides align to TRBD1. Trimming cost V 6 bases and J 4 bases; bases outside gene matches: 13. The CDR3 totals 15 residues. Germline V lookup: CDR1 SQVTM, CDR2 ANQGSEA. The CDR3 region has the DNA TGCAGCGTCCGACCGGGACAGGATGGCAGCTATGGCTACACCTTC. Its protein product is CSVRPGQDGSYGYTF.

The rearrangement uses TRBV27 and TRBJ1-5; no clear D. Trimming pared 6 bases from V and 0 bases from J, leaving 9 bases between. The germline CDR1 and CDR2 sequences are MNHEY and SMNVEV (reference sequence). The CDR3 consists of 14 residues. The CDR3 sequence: CASSKQYSNQPQHF. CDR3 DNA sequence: TGTGCCAGCAGCAAACAGTATAGCAATCAGCCCCAGCATTTT.

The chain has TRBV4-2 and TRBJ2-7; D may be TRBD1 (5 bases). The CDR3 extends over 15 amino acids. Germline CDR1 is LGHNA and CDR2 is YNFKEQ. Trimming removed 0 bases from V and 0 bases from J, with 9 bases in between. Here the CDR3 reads CASSQDQGSSYEQYF. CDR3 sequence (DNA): TGTGCCAGCAGCCAAGATCAGGGTAGCTCCTACGAGCAGTACTTC.

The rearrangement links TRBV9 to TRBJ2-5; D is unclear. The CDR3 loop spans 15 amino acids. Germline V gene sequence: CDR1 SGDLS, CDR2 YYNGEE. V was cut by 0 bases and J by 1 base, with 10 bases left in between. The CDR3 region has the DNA TGTGCCAGCAGCGTAGAGGTGGGCCGCCAAGAGACCCAGTACTTC. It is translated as CASSVEVGRQETQYF.

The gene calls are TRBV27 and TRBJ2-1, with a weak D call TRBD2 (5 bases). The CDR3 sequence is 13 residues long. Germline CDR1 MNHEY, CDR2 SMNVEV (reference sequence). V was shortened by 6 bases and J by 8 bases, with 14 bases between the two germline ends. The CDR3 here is CASRPTRSYEQFF. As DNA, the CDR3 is TGTGCCAGCAGACCAACTAGATCCTATGAGCAGTTCTTC.

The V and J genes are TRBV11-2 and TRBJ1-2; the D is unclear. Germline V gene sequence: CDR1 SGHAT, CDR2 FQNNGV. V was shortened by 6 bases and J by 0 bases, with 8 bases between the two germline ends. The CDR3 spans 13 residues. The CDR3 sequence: CASSQVANYGYTF. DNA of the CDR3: TGTGCCAGCAGTCAGGTTGCTAACTATGGCTACACCTTC.

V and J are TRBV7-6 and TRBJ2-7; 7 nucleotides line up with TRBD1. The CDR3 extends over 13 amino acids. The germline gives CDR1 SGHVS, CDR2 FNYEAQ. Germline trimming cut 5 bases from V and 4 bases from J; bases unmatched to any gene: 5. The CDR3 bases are TGTGCCAGCAGCCCCAGACAGGGTTACGAGCAGTACTTC. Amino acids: CASSPRQGYEQYF.

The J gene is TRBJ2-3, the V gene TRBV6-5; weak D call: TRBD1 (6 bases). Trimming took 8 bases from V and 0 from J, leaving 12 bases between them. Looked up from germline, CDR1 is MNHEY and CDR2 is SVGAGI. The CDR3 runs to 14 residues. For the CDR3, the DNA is TGTGCCAGCCGCAGGGGTTCTAGCACAGATACGCAGTATTTT. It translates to CASRRGSSTDTQYF.

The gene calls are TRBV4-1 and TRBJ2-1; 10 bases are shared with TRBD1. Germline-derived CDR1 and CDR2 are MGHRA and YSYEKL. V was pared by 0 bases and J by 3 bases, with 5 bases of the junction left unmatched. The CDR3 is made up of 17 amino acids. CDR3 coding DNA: TGCGCCAGCAGCCAAGATCCGGGACAGGGGAGCTACAATGAGCAGTTCTTC. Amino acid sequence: CASSQDPGQGSYNEQFF.

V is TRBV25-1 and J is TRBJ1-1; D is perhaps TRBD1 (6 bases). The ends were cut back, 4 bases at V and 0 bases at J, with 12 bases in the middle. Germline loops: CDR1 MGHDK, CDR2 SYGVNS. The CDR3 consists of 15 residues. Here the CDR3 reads CASSANREMNTEAFF. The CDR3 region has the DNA TGTGCCAGCAGTGCGAACAGGGAAATGAACACTGAAGCTTTCTTT.

This CDR3 is CASSLAGLTDEQFF. The CDR3 nucleotides read TGCGCCAGCAGTTTAGCGGGACTTACCGATGAGCAGTTCTTC. V is TRBV5-1 and J is TRBJ2-1; 8 bases match TRBD2. J lost 8 bases, V lost 5 bases, and 9 bases had no gene match. The germline V gene encodes CDR1 SGHRS and CDR2 YFSETQ. The CDR3 loop spans 14 amino acids.

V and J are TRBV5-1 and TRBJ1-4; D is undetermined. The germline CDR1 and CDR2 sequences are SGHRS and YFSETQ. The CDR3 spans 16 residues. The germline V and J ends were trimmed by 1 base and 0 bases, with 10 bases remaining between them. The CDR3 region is CASSLMSGTTNEKLFF. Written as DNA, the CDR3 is TGCGCCAGCAGCTTGATGTCGGGAACAACTAATGAAAAACTGTTTTTT.

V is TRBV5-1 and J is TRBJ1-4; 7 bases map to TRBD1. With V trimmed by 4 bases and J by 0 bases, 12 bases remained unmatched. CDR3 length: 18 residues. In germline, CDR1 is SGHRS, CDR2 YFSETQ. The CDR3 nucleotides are TGCGCCAGCAGCCCACAGGGGCGGGCCCTCGCAACTAATGAAAAACTGTTTTTT. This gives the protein CASSPQGRALATNEKLFF. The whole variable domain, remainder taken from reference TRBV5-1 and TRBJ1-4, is KAGVTQTPRYLIKTRGQQVTLSCSPISGHRSVSWYQQTPGQGLQFLFEYFSETQRNKGNFPGRFSGRQFSNSRSEMNVSTLELGDSALYLCASSPQGRALATNEKLFFGSGTQLSVL.

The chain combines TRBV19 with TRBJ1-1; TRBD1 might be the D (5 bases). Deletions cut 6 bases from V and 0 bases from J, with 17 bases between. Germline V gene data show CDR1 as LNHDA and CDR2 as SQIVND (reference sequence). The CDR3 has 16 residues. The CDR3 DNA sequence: TGTGCCAGTAGGGTCGGGCAGGGCCGAGTGAACACTGAAGCTTTCTTT. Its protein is CASRVGQGRVNTEAFF.

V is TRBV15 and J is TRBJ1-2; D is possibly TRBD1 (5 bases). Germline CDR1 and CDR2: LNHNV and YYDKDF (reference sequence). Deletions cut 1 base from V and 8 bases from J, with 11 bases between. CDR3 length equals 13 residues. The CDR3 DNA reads TGTGCCACCAGCAGAGGGGGGGGAACCGGCTACACCTTC. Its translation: CATSRGGGTGYTF.

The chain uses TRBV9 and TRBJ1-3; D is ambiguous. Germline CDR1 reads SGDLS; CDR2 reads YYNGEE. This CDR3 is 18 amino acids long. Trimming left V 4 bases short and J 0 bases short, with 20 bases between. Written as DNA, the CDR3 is TGTGCCAGCAGCCATGATAGAAAGACACTGAGCTCTGGAAACACCATATATTTT. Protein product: CASSHDRKTLSSGNTIYF.

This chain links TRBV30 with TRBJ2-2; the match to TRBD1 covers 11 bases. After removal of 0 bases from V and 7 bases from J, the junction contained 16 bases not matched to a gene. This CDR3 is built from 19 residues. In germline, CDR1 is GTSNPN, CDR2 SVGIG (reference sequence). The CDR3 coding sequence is TGTGCCTGGAGTGTGGGGACAGGGGGGCAAGCGGGAGTTGGCGGGGAGCTGTTTTTT. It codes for CAWSVGTGGQAGVGGELFF.